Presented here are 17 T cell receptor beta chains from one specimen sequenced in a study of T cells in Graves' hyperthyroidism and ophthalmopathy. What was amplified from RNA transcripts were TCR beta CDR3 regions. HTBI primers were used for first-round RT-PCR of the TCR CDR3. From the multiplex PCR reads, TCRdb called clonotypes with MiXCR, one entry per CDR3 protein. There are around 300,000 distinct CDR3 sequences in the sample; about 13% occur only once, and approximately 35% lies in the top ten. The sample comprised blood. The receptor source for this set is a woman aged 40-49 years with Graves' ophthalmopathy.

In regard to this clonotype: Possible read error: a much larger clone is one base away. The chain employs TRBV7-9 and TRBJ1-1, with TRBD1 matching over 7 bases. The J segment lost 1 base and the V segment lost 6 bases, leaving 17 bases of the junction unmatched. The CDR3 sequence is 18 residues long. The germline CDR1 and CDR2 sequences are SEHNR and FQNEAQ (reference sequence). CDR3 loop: CASRPEQGSRQWNTEAFF. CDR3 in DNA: TGTGCCAGCAGACCCGAACAGGGGTCGAGGCAGTGGAACACTGAAGCTTTCTTT.

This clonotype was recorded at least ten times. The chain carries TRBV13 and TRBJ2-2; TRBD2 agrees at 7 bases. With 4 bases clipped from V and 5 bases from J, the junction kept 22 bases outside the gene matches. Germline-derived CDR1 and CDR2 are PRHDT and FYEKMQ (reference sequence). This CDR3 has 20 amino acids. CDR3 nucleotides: TGTGCCAGCAGCTCGGCGGCGGGGAGCGGGGTTACTCGAGGGACCGGGGAGCTGTTTTTT. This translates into CASSSAAGSGVTRGTGELFF. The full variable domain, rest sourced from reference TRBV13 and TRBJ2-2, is AAGVIQSPRHLIKEKRETATLKCYPIPRHDTVYWYQQGPGQDPQFLISFYEKMQSDKGSIPDRFSAQQFSDYHSELNMSSLELGDSALYFCASSSAAGSGVTRGTGELFFGEGSRLTVL.

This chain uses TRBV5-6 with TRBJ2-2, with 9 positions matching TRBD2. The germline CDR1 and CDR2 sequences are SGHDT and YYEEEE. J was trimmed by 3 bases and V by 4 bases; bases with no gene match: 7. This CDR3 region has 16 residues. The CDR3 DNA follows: TGTGCCAGCAGCGGGCGACTAGCGGAGTACACCGGGGAGCTGTTTTTT. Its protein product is CASSGRLAEYTGELFF.

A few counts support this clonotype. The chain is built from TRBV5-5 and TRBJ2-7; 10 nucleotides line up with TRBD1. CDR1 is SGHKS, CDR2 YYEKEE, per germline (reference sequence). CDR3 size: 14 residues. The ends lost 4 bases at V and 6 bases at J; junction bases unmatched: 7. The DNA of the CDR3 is TGTGCCAGCAGCGCCCGGGACAGGGGCCGCGAGCAGTACTTC. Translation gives CASSARDRGREQYF.

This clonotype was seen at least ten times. The CDR3: CASSPGDRHSYEQYF. CDR3 nucleotides: TGCGCCAGCAGCCCTGGGGACAGACACTCCTACGAGCAGTACTTC. V usage is TRBV5-1 and J usage is TRBJ2-7, with 7 bases identical to TRBD1. J lost 0 bases, V lost 4 bases, and 7 bases had no gene match. Germline V gives CDR1 SGHRS, CDR2 YFSETQ. The CDR3 is made up of 15 amino acids.

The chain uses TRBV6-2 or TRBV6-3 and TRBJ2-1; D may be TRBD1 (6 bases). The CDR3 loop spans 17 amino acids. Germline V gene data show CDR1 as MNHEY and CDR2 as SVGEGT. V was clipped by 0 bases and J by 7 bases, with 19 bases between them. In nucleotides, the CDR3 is TGTGCCAGCAGTTACTCGTTTGAAGTTCCAGGGGTGAATGAGCAGTTCTTC. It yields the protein CASSYSFEVPGVNEQFF.

Written as DNA, the CDR3 is TGTGCCAGCAGCTTAGGGGGGGGGACGCCTAAATCTCAAGAGACCCAGTACTTC. Translating it yields CASSLGGGTPKSQETQYF. The rearrangement joins TRBV7-8 to TRBJ2-5, with 7 bases fitting TRBD2. The CDR3 runs 18 residues. The germline gives CDR1 SGHVS, CDR2 FQNEAQ. The V and J ends lost 1 base and 2 bases, in that order; junction bases with no gene match: 13.

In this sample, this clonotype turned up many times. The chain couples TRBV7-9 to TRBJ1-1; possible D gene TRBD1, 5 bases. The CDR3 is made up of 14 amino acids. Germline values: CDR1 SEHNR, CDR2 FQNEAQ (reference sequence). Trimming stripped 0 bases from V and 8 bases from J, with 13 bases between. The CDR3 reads CASSLAGGYSEAFF. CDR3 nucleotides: TGTGCCAGCAGCTTAGCTGGGGGATACTCCGAAGCTTTCTTT.

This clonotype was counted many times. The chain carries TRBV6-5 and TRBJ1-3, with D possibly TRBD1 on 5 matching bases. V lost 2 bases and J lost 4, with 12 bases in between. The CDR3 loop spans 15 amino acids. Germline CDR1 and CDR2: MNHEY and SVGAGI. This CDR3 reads CASSYKGLGGNTIYF. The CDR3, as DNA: TGTGCCAGCAGTTACAAGGGGCTGGGAGGAAACACCATATATTTT.

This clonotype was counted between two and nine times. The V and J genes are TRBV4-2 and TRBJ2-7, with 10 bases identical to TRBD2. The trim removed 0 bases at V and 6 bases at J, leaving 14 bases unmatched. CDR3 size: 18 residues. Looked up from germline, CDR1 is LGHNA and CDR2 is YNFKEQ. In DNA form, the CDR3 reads TGTGCCAGCAGCCAAGATGGTAGAGCGGGGGGGCCCCTGGTCGAGCAGTACTTC. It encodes CASSQDGRAGGPLVEQYF.

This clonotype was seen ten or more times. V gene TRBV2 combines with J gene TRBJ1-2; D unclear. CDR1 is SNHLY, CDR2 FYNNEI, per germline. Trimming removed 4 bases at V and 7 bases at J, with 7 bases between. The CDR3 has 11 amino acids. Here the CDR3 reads CASSVTIGYTF. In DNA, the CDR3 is TGTGCCAGCAGTGTGACCATTGGCTACACCTTC.

CDR3 coding DNA: TGTGCCAGCAGCACCCGGACGACCACCTTTAATGAGCAGTTCTTC. As protein: CASSTRTTTFNEQFF. This chain joins TRBV11-2 and TRBJ2-1; D is undetermined. This CDR3 is 15 amino acids long. Germline V gene sequence: CDR1 SGHAT, CDR2 FQNNGV. Trimming removed 5 bases from V and 7 bases from J, with 18 bases in between.

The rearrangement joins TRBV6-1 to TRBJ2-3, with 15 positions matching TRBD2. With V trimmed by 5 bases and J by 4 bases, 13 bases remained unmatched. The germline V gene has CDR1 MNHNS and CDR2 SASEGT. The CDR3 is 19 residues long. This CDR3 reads CASSNLPGLAGGEADTQYF. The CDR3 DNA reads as TGTGCCAGCAGTAACCTCCCGGGACTAGCGGGGGGAGAGGCAGATACGCAGTATTTT.

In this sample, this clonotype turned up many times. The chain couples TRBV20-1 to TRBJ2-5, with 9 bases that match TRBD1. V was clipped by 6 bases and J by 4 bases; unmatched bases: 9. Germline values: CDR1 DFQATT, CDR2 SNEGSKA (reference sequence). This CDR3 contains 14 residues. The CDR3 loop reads CSAERGQGRETQYF. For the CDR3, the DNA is TGCAGTGCGGAGCGGGGACAGGGCAGAGAGACCCAGTACTTC.

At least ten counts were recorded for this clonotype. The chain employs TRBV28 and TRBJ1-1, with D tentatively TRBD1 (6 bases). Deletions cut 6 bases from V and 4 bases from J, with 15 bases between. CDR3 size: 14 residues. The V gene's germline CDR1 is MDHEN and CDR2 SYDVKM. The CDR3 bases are TGTGCCAGCAGCCTACAGGGCATCACCACTGAAGCTTTCTTT. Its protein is CASSLQGITTEAFF.

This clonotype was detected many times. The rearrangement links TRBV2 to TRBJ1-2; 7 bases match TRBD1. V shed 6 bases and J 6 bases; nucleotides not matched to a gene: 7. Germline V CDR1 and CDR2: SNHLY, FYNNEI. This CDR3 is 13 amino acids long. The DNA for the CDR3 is TGTGCCAGCAGAACAGGGGTTGGGGATGGCTACACCTTC. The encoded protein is CASRTGVGDGYTF.

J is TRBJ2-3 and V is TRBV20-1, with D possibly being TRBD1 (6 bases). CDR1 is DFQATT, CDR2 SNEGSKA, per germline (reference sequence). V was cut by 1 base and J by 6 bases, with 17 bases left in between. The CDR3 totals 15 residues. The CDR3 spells CSARVLGRGVDTQYF. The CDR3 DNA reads TGCAGTGCTAGAGTACTAGGCAGGGGCGTCGATACGCAGTATTTT.